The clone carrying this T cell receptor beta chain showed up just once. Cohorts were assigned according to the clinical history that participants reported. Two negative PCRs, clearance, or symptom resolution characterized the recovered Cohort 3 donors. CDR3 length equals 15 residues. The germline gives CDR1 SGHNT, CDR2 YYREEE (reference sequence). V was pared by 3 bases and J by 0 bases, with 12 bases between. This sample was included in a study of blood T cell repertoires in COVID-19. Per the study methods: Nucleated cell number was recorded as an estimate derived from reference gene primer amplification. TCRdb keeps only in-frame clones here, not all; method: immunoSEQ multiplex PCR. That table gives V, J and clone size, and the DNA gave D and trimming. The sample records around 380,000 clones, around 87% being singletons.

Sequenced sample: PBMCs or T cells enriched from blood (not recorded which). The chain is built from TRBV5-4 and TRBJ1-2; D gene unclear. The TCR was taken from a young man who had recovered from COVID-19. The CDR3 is CASSSGGEANYGYTF. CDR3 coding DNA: TGTGCCAGCAGCTCCGGCGGGGAAGCTAACTATGGCTACACCTTC.